What follows is one T cell receptor (beta chain) and its context. As every portion of the isolated RNA was reverse transcribed, the sequencing read expressed TCRB transcripts. The data were produced by immunoSEQ multiplex PCR, yet TCRdb's version contains in-frame clones alone and is incomplete. This table holds 350,000 to 400,000 clones, approximately 16% found once. The CDR3 consists of 14 residues. Germline V gives CDR1 KGHSH, CDR2 LQKENI. The junction had 7 bases not matched to a gene; V was cut back by 6 bases and J by 3 bases. This record belongs to a study of beta chain features in type 1 diabetes.

Sequencing was performed on naive CD4+ T cells from blood. The receptor comes from a woman between 18 and 29 years old in good health. V is TRBV18 and J is TRBJ1-1, with 7 bases that match TRBD1. CDR3 nucleotides: TGTGCCAGCTCCCGCCGACAGGGTGACACTGAAGCTTTCTTT. Its protein is CASSRRQGDTEAFF. The full variable domain, rest sourced from reference TRBV18 and TRBJ1-1, is NAGVMQNPRHLVRRRGQEARLRCSPMKGHSHVYWYRQLPEEGLKFMVYLQKENIIDESGMPKERFSAEFPKEGPSILRIQQVVRGDSAAYFCASSRRQGDTEAFFGQGTRLTVV.